One sample yielded the 24 T cell receptor beta chains listed below, sequenced in a study of T cells in localized non-small cell lung cancer. The assay was immunoSEQ multiplex PCR, and TCRdb's table has in-frame clones only and misses some. The table includes 30,000 to 35,000 clones, 92% detected once. The sample was peripheral blood, taken before any cancer treatment. Every receptor here comes from a female donor older than 55 with stage I lung adenocarcinoma.

This chain links TRBV6-5 with TRBJ2-1; D might be TRBD1 (6 bases). Between the trimmed V and J ends, which lost 8 bases and 3 bases, there was a span of 8 bases. The V gene's germline CDR1 is MNHEY and CDR2 SVGAGI. The CDR3 has 12 amino acids. The CDR3 DNA reads TGTGCCAGCCAGACAGGCTACAATGAGCAGTTCTTC. Protein sequence: CASQTGYNEQFF.

V usage is TRBV7-9 and J usage is TRBJ1-2; no clear D. This CDR3 has 13 amino acids. V lost 5 bases and J 3 bases, leaving 10 bases between the germline ends. In germline, CDR1 is SEHNR, CDR2 FQNEAQ (reference sequence). DNA of the CDR3: TGTGCCAGCAGCAGCGACCTATACTATGGCTACACCTTC. Translated, it gives CASSSDLYYGYTF. Looking up the rest from reference TRBV7-9 and TRBJ1-2 gives the full variable domain: DTGVSQNPRHKITKRGQNVTFRCDPISEHNRLYWYRQTLGQGPEFLTYFQNEAQLEKSRLLSDRFSAERPKGSFSTLEIQRTEQGDSAMYLCASSSDLYYGYTFGSGTRLTVV.

In DNA, the CDR3 is TGTGCCAGCCGTGGGGGACAACGCTCCTACAATGAGCAGTTCTTC. Translated: CASRGGQRSYNEQFF. V and J are TRBV2 and TRBJ2-1; TRBD1 is a possible D gene (6 bases). V was clipped by 8 bases and J by 0 bases, with 14 bases between them. The CDR3 is 15 residues long. Germline CDR1 reads SNHLY; CDR2 reads FYNNEI.

This chain joins TRBV6-6 and TRBJ2-3; D unclear. V was cut by 3 bases and J by 0 bases, with 10 bases left in between. CDR1 is MNHNY, CDR2 SVGAGI, per germline (reference sequence). There are 15 residues in the CDR3. Here the CDR3 reads CASSYMPPSTDTQYF. The CDR3 region has the DNA TGTGCCAGCAGTTATATGCCCCCGAGCACAGATACGCAGTATTTT.

The genes are TRBV7-2 and TRBJ2-3; 15 bases map to TRBD2. This CDR3 is built from 16 residues. CDR1 is SGHTA, CDR2 FQGNSA, per germline. With 7 bases clipped from V and 6 bases from J, the junction kept 8 bases outside the gene matches. The CDR3 nucleotides read TGTGCCAGCACCCGGACTAGCGGGGGGGCCTCGGATACGCAGTATTTT. This translates into CASTRTSGGASDTQYF.

This chain links TRBV11-1 with TRBJ1-6; D is undetermined. CDR1 is SGHAT, CDR2 FQDESV, per germline (reference sequence). The CDR3 loop spans 15 amino acids. With 5 bases removed from V and 1 base from J, the gap between germline ends came to 9 bases. CDR3 loop: CASSPLGSYNSPLHF. The DNA of the CDR3 is TGTGCCAGCAGCCCCCTGGGGTCCTATAATTCACCCCTCCACTTT.

J is TRBJ1-2 and V is TRBV7-2, with D uncertain. The V and J ends lost 8 bases and 8 bases respectively, with 15 bases between them. The germline CDR1 and CDR2 sequences are SGHTA and FQGNSA. There are 12 residues in the CDR3. The CDR3 region is CASRREESGYTF. CDR3 sequence (DNA): TGTGCCAGCCGGAGGGAGGAGTCGGGCTACACCTTC.

The rearrangement links TRBV7-2 to TRBJ2-5; D might be TRBD1 (6 bases). Germline assignment: CDR1 SGHTA and CDR2 FQGNSA. V was cut by 1 base and J by 4 bases, with 10 bases left in between. The CDR3 extends over 14 amino acids. The CDR3 DNA follows: TGTGCCAGCAGCTTAGGGGGGCGCGGAGAGACCCAGTACTTC. This gives the protein CASSLGGRGETQYF.

The CDR3 DNA reads TGCGCCAGCAGCTGGGAGACGACAGGGCGAAACACCGGGGAGCTGTTTTTT. Its translation is CASSWETTGRNTGELFF. The chain uses TRBV5-1 and TRBJ2-2; 7 nucleotides align to TRBD1. Germline V gene data show CDR1 as SGHRS and CDR2 as YFSETQ. V shed 3 bases, J shed 2 bases, and the junction held 10 bases outside the gene matches. The CDR3 extends over 17 amino acids. Drawing the rest from reference TRBV5-1 and TRBJ2-2, the complete variable domain is KAGVTQTPRYLIKTRGQQVTLSCSPISGHRSVSWYQQTPGQGLQFLFEYFSETQRNKGNFPGRFSGRQFSNSRSEMNVSTLELGDSALYLCASSWETTGRNTGELFFGEGSRLTVL.

This clone was observed once. The V gene is TRBV28, the J gene TRBJ1-2, with 11 bases matching TRBD1. Germline V gives CDR1 MDHEN, CDR2 SYDVKM. The CDR3 sequence is 14 residues long. V lost 6 bases, J lost 6 bases, and 6 bases stayed unmatched. The CDR3 sequence: CASRAGQGVNGYTF. CDR3 in DNA: TGTGCCAGCAGAGCGGGACAGGGGGTAAATGGCTACACCTTC.

The V gene is TRBV6-1, the J gene TRBJ1-6, with 7 bases lining up with TRBD1. The germline gives CDR1 MNHNS, CDR2 SASEGT. Trimming cost V 5 bases and J 7 bases; bases outside gene matches: 8. This CDR3 contains 15 residues. The CDR3 DNA reads TGTGCCAGCAGTTCCTACAGGGGTGGGAATTCACCCCTCCACTTT. As protein: CASSSYRGGNSPLHF.

This chain uses TRBV2 with TRBJ1-1; D uncertain. The CDR3 has 13 residues. V was shortened by 5 bases and J by 1 base, with 8 bases between the two germline ends. Germline assignment: CDR1 SNHLY and CDR2 FYNNEI. Written as DNA, the CDR3 is TGTGCCAGCAGTCTTCCCGGGAACACTGAAGCTTTCTTT. Encoded protein: CASSLPGNTEAFF.

The chain couples TRBV6-1 to TRBJ2-3; the D call may be TRBD1 or TRBD2 (6 bases each). The CDR3 is 14 amino acids. The V end lost 6 bases, the J end lost 5 bases, and 15 bases lay between the germline ends. Germline CDR1 and CDR2: MNHNS and SASEGT. The CDR3 loop reads CASSLSGGLDTQYF. In DNA form, the CDR3 reads TGTGCCAGCAGCCTCTCTGGGGGGCTAGATACGCAGTATTTT.

The CDR3 nucleotides are TGTGCCAGCAGTTCCCTGACTAGCTCCTACAATGAGCAGTTCTTC. Translation: CASSSLTSSYNEQFF. The V call is TRBV6-5, the J call TRBJ2-1, with a tentative D call TRBD2 (6 bases). The CDR3 loop spans 15 amino acids. The germline V gene has CDR1 MNHEY and CDR2 SVGAGI. The V and J ends lost 4 bases and 0 bases respectively, with 10 bases between them.

The chain recombines TRBV9 with TRBJ1-2; D is ambiguous. Germline loops: CDR1 SGDLS, CDR2 YYNGEE. The CDR3 sequence is 15 residues long. V lost 4 bases and J lost 3, with 16 bases in between. Here the CDR3 DNA reads TGTGCCAGCAGCCCTAACCCGGTTTGGGACTATGGCTACACCTTC. It yields the protein CASSPNPVWDYGYTF.

The chain recombines TRBV5-1 with TRBJ2-7; maybe TRBD1 (5 bases). Germline CDR1 reads SGHRS; CDR2 reads YFSETQ. The CDR3 has 14 residues. V was shortened by 3 bases and J by 2 bases, with 12 bases between the two germline ends. The CDR3: CASSSLDRTYEQYF. DNA for the CDR3: TGCGCCAGCAGCTCCCTAGACAGAACCTACGAGCAGTACTTC.

J is TRBJ1-4 and V is TRBV19; 10 bases are shared with TRBD1. The germline gives CDR1 LNHDA, CDR2 SQIVND (reference sequence). The ends lost 4 bases at V and 8 bases at J; junction bases unmatched: 7. This CDR3 comprises 15 residues. The CDR3 DNA reads as TGTGCCAGTAGTAGAGACAGGGGGCGAGGAGAAAAACTGTTTTTT. Translation gives CASSRDRGRGEKLFF.

The chain uses TRBV13 and TRBJ1-1, with TRBD1 as a possible D gene (5 bases). This CDR3 is built from 15 residues. The germline V gene has CDR1 PRHDT and CDR2 FYEKMQ (reference sequence). Trimming removed 5 bases at V and 8 bases at J, with 21 bases between. CDR3 residues: CASSPGTARGSEAFF. The CDR3, as DNA: TGTGCCAGCAGCCCCGGTACAGCCCGGGGGTCGGAAGCTTTCTTT. Full variable domain (remainder filled in from reference TRBV13 and TRBJ1-1): AAGVIQSPRHLIKEKRETATLKCYPIPRHDTVYWYQQGPGQDPQFLISFYEKMQSDKGSIPDRFSAQQFSDYHSELNMSSLELGDSALYFCASSPGTARGSEAFFGQGTRLTVV.

The rearrangement links TRBV7-2 to TRBJ1-2; 7 bases match TRBD1. There are 15 residues in the CDR3. The germline V gene has CDR1 SGHTA and CDR2 FQGNSA. The trim removed 8 bases at V and 0 bases at J, leaving 9 bases unmatched. CDR3 DNA: TGTGCCAGCGGCCCAGGGGGATCAACTAACTATGGCTACACCTTC. It yields the protein CASGPGGSTNYGYTF.

This chain joins TRBV5-1 and TRBJ2-7; D may match TRBD1 or TRBD2 (6 bases each). Germline CDR1 reads SGHRS; CDR2 reads YFSETQ. The ends were cut back, 0 bases at V and 3 bases at J, with 13 bases in the middle. CDR3 length: 15 residues. The CDR3 DNA reads TGCGCCAGCAGCTTGGGGGCAGGGGACTTCTACGAGCAGTACTTC. It translates to CASSLGAGDFYEQYF.

Only one count was recorded for this clone. This chain links TRBV7-2 with TRBJ1-1, with D unresolved. The CDR3 runs to 14 residues. The germline gives CDR1 SGHTA, CDR2 FQGNSA. The V gene lost 7 bases and the J gene lost 0 bases, with 12 bases spanning the gap. The DNA for the CDR3 is TGTGCCAGCACACTTGGCAGGATGAACACTGAAGCTTTCTTT. This sequence encodes CASTLGRMNTEAFF.

The V and J genes are TRBV6-6 and TRBJ1-6, with D unresolved. The germline CDR1 and CDR2 sequences are MNHNY and SVGAGI (reference sequence). The CDR3 spans 13 residues. The V end was cut by 6 bases, the J end by 7 bases, with 10 bases between. The CDR3 nucleotides are TGTGCCAGCAGAAGGTCGGGGAATTCACCCCTCCACTTT. This encodes CASRRSGNSPLHF.

This rearrangement joins TRBV5-5 to TRBJ1-6; the D gene is possibly TRBD1 (5 bases). The germline gives CDR1 SGHKS, CDR2 YYEKEE (reference sequence). V shed 0 bases and J shed 8 bases, with 12 bases lying between them. The CDR3 is made up of 15 amino acids. The DNA of the CDR3 is TGTGCCAGCAGCTTGGGCGGGGGGGAGCATTCACCCCTCCACTTT. It encodes CASSLGGGEHSPLHF.

The chain carries TRBV29-1 and TRBJ1-2; D ambiguous. The germline gives CDR1 SQVTM, CDR2 ANQGSEA. V was pared by 6 bases and J by 7 bases, with 9 bases between. The CDR3 totals 10 residues. The CDR3 nucleotides are TGCAGCGTCCTCGCCACTGGCTACACCTTC. Amino acids: CSVLATGYTF.